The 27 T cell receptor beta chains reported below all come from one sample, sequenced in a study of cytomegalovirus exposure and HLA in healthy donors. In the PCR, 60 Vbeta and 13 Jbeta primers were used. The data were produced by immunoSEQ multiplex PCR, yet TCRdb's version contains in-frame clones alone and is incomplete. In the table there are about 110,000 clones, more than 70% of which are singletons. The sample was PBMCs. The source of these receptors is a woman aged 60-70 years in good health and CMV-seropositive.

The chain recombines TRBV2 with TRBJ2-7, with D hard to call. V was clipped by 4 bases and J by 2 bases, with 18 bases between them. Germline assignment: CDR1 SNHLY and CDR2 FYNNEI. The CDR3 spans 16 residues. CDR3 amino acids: CASSGYLGENTYEQYF. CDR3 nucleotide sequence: TGTGCCAGCAGTGGGTATCTGGGCGAAAATACCTACGAGCAGTACTTC.

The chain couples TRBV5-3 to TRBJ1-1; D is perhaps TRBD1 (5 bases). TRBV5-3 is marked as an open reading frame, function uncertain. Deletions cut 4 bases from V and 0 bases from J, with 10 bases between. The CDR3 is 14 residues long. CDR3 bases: TGTGCCAGAAGCCCGCAGGGTATGAACACTGAAGCTTTCTTT. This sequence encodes CARSPQGMNTEAFF.

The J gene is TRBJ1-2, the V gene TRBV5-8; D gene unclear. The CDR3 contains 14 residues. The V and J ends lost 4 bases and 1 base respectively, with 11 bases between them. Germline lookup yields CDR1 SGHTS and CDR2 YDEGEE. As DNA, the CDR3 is TGTGCCAGCAGCCTACCAACGGTTAACTATGGCTACACCTTC. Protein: CASSLPTVNYGYTF.

DNA of the CDR3: TGTGCCAGCAGCTTGGAGTGGGGCAGCTCCTACGAGCAGTACTTC. Translated: CASSLEWGSSYEQYF. The chain employs TRBV5-4 and TRBJ2-7; D perhaps matches TRBD1 (5 bases). The CDR3 is made up of 15 amino acids. Germline CDR1 reads SGHNT; CDR2 reads YYREEE (reference sequence). Trimming shortened V by 0 bases and J by 0 bases, and 10 bases separated the two germline ends.

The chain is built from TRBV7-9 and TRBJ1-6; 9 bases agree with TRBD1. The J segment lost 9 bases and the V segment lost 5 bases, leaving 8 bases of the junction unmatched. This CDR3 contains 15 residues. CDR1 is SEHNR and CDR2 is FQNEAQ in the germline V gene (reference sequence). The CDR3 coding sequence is TGTGCCAGCAGCAGAGGGACAGGGCTCGTTTCACCCCTCCACTTT. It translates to CASSRGTGLVSPLHF.

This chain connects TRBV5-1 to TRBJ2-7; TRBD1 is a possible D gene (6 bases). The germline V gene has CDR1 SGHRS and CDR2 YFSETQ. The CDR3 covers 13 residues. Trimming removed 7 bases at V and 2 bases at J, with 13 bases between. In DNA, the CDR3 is TGCGCCAGCGGACGGACAGATACCTACGAGCAGTACTTC. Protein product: CASGRTDTYEQYF.

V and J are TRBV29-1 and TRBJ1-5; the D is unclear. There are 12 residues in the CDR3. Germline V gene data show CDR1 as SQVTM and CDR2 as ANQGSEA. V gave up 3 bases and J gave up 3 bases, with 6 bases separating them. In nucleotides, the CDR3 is TGCAGCGTTGAGGAGCCCAATCAGCCCCAGCATTTT. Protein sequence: CSVEEPNQPQHF.

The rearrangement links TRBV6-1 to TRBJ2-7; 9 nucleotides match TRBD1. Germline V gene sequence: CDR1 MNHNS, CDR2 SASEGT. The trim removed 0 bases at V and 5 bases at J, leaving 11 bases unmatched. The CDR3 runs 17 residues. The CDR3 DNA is TGTGCCAGCAGTGAAGCCTGGGGGGGGGACAGGGTCAACGAGCAGTACTTC. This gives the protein CASSEAWGGDRVNEQYF.

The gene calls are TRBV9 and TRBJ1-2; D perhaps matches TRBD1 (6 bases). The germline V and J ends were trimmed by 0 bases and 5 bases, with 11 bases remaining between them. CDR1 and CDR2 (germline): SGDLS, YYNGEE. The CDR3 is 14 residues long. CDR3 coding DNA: TGTGCCAGCAGCGTAGCGGGGGGCCCGTATGGCTACACCTTC. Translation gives CASSVAGGPYGYTF.

The CDR3 coding sequence is TGTGCCACCAGCAGAGCGGGAAGCGGAGGCTACGAGCAGTACTTC. It is translated as CATSRAGSGGYEQYF. V usage is TRBV15 and J usage is TRBJ2-7; the D gene is possibly TRBD2 (5 bases). The CDR3 runs 15 residues. The V and J ends lost 1 base and 3 bases respectively, with 13 bases between them. The germline V gene encodes CDR1 LNHNV and CDR2 YYDKDF (reference sequence).

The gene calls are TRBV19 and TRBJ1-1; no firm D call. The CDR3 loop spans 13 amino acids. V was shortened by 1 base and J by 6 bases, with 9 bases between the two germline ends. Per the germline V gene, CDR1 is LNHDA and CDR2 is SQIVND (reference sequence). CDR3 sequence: CASSIGTFAEAFF. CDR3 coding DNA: TGTGCCAGTAGTATAGGAACATTCGCTGAAGCTTTCTTT.

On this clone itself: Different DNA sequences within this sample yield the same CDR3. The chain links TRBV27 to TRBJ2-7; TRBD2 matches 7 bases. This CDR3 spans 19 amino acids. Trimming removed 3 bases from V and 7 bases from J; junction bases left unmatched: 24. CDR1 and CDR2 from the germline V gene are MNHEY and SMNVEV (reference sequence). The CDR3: CASSLEGEGPRVTYGEQYF. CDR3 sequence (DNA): TGTGCCAGCAGTTTGGAAGGGGAGGGACCAAGGGTTACTTATGGAGAGCAGTACTTC.

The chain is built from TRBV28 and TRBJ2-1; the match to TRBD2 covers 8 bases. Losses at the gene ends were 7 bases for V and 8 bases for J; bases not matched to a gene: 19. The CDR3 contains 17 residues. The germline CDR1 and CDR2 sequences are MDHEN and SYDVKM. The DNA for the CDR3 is TGTGCCAGCATTCCTAACCCCGGGAGGGAGGGGTTGTATGAGCAGTTCTTC. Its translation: CASIPNPGREGLYEQFF.

In DNA, the CDR3 is TGTGCCAGCAGGGGTCTAGCGAGGAATGAGCAGTTCTTC. It is translated as CASRGLARNEQFF. This rearrangement joins TRBV6-5 to TRBJ2-1, with D possibly being TRBD2 (6 bases). This CDR3 is 13 amino acids long. From germline, CDR1 is MNHEY and CDR2 SVGAGI. V lost 6 bases to trimming and J lost 7 bases, with 13 bases between them.

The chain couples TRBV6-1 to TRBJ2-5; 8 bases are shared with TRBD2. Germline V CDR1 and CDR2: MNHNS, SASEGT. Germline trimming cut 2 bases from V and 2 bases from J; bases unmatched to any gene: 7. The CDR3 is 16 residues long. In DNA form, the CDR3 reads TGTGCCAGCAGTGAAATCGGACTAGCAGATCAAGAGACCCAGTACTTC. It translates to CASSEIGLADQETQYF.

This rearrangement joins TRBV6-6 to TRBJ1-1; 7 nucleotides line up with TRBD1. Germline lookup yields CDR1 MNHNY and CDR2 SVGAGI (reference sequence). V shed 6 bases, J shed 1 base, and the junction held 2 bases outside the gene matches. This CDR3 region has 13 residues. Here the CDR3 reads CASRRQGNTEAFF. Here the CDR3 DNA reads TGTGCCAGCAGAAGACAGGGGAACACTGAAGCTTTCTTT.

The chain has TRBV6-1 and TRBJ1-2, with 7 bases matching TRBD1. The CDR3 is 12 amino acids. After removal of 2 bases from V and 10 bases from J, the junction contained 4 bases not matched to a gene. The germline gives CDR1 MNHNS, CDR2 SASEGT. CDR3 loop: CASSEFGTDYTF. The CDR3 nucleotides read TGTGCCAGCAGTGAATTTGGGACAGACTACACCTTC.

For the CDR3, the DNA is TGTGCCAGCAGTCCGTACACTGAAGCTTTCTTT. This codes for CASSPYTEAFF. The gene calls are TRBV7-8 and TRBJ1-1; D not resolved. Germline CDR1 reads SGHVS; CDR2 reads FQNEAQ. Trimming shortened V by 6 bases and J by 3 bases, and 5 bases separated the two germline ends. The CDR3 covers 11 residues.

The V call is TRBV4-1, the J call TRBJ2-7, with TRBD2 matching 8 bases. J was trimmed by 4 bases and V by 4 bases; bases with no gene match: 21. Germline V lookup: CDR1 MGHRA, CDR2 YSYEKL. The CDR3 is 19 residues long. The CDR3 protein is CASSPQGAGGPQGIYEQYF. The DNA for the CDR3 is TGCGCCAGCAGCCCCCAAGGGGCGGGAGGCCCCCAAGGAATATACGAGCAGTACTTC.

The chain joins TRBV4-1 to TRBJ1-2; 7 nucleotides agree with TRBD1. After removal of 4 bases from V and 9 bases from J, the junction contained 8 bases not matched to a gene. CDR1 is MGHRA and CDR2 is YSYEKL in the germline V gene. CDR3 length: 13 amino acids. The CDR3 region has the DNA TGCGCCAGCAGCCGCGGGGACAGCCTTAGCTACACCTTC. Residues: CASSRGDSLSYTF.

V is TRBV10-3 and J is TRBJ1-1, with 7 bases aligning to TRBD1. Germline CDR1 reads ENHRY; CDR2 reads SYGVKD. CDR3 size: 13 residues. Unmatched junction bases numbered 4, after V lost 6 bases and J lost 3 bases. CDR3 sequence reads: CAISQGVDTEAFF. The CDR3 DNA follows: TGTGCCATCAGCCAGGGGGTGGACACTGAAGCTTTCTTT.

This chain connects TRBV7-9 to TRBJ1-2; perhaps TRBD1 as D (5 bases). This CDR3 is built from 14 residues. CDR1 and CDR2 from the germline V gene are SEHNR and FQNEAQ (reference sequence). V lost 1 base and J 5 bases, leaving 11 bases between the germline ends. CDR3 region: CASSLVGDWYGYTF. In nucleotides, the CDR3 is TGTGCCAGCAGCTTAGTTGGGGACTGGTATGGCTACACCTTC.

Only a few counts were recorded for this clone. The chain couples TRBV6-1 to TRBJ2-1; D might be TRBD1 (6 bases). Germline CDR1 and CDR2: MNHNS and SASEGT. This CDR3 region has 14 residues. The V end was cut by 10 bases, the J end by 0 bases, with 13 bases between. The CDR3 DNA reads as TGTGCCACCCATGGGGGCAGCTCCTACAATGAGCAGTTCTTC. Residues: CATHGGSSYNEQFF.

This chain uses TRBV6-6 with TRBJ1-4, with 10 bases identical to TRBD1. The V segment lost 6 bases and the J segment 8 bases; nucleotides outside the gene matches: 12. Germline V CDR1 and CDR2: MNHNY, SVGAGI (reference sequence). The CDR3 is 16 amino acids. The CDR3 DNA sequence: TGTGCCAGCAGCTACCACGCCGGGACAGGGGAGGAAAAACTGTTTTTT. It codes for CASSYHAGTGEEKLFF.

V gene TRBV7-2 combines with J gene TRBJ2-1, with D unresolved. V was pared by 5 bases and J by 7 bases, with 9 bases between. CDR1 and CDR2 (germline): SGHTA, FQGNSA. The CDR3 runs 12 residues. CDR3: CASSQRSNEQFF. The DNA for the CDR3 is TGTGCCAGCAGCCAAAGGAGTAATGAGCAGTTCTTC.

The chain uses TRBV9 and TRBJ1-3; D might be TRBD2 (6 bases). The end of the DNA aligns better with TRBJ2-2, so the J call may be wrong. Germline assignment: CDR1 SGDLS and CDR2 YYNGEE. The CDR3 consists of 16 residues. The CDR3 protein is CASSVRDSANTGELFF. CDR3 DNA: TGTGCCAGCAGCGTCCGGGACTCCGCGAACACCGGGGAGCTGTTTTTT.

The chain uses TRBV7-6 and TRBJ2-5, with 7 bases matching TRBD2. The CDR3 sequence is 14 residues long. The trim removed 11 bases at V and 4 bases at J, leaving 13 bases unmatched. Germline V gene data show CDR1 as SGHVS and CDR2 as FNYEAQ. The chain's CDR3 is CAGRKLARIETQYF. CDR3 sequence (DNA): TGTGCCGGACGAAAACTAGCGCGCATAGAGACCCAGTACTTC.